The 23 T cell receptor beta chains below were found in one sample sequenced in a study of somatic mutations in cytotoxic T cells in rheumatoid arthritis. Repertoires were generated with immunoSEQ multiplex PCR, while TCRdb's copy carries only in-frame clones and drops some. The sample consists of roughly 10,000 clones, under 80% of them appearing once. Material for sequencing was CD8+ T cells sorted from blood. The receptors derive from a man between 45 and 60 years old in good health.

CDR3 loop: CASSKDSLLELNTEAFF. The CDR3 DNA reads TGTGCCAGCAGCAAGGACAGCCTTCTAGAATTGAACACTGAAGCTTTCTTT. The chain uses TRBV14 and TRBJ1-1; weak D call: TRBD1 (6 bases). The CDR3 contains 17 residues. The germline V gene encodes CDR1 SGHDN and CDR2 FVKESK. Trimming cost V 5 bases and J 0 bases, with 19 bases left between them.

The DNA of the CDR3 is TGTGCCAGCAGCCCGGGGGGATATAGCAATCAGCCCCAGCATTTT. Translated: CASSPGGYSNQPQHF. The gene calls are TRBV7-2 and TRBJ1-5; tentatively, D is TRBD1 (5 bases). The V end lost 5 bases, the J end lost 0 bases, and 11 bases lay between the germline ends. The CDR3 has 15 residues. The germline V gene encodes CDR1 SGHTA and CDR2 FQGNSA.

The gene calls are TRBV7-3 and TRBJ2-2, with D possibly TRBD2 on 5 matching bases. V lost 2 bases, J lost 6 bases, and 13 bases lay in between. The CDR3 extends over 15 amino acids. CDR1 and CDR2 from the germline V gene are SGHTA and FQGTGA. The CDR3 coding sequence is TGTGCCAGCAGCTTATCATGGCTAGCTCCCGGGGAGCTGTTTTTT. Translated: CASSLSWLAPGELFF.

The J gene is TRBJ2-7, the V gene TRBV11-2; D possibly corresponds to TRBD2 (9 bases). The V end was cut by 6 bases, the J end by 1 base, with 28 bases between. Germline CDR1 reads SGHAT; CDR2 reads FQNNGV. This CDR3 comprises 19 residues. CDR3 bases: TGTGCCAGCAGTCTTGCCGGGGACAGGCCGACTAGCGGATCCTACGAGCAGTACTTC. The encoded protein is CASSLAGDRPTSGSYEQYF. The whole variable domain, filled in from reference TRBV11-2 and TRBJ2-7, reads EAGVAQSPRYKIIEKRQSVAFWCNPISGHATLYWYQQILGQGPKLLIQFQNNGVVDDSQLPKDRFSAERLKGVDSTLKIQPAKLEDSAVYLCASSLAGDRPTSGSYEQYFGPGTRLTVT.

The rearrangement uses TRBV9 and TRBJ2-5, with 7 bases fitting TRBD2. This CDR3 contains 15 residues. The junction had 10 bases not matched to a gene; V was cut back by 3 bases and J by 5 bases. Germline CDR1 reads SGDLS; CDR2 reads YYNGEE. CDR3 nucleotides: TGTGCCAGCAGCGCCCTCCAACGGCGGGGGGAGACCCAGTACTTC. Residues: CASSALQRRGETQYF.

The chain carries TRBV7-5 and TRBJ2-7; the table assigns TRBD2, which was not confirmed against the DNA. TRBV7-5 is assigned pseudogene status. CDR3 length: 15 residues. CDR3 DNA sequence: TGTGTCAGAAGCTTAATCGGTCGGGTACCCTACGAGCAGTACTTC. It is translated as CVRSLIGRVPYEQYF.

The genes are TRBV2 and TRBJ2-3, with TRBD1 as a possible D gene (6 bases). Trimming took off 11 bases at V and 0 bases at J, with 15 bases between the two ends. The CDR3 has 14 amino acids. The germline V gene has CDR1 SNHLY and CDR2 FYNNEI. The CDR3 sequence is CALPGTYSTDTQYF. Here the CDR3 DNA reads TGTGCCCTCCCCGGGACATATAGCACAGATACGCAGTATTTT.

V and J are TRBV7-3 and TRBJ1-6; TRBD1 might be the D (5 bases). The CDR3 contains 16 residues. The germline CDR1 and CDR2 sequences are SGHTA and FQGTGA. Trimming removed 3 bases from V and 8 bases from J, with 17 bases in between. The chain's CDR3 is CASSLLGGRTDSPLHF. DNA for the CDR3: TGTGCCAGCAGCTTGTTGGGGGGACGGACGGATTCACCCCTCCACTTT.

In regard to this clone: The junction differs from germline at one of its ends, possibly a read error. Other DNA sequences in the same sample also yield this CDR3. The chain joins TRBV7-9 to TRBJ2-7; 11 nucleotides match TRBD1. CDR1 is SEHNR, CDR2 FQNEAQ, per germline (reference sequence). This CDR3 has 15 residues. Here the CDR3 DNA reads TGCGCCAGCAGCCCGGGACAGGGGGAAGGCTACGAGCAGTACTTC. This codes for CASSPGQGEGYEQYF.

CDR3 region: CASSQDPGARQPQHF. The CDR3 DNA is TGTGCCAGCAGCCAAGATCCTGGGGCCAGACAGCCCCAGCATTTT. The chain joins TRBV14 to TRBJ1-5; D might be TRBD1 (5 bases). CDR3 length: 15 residues. Trimming left V 0 bases short and J 7 bases short, with 13 bases between. Germline CDR1 and CDR2: SGHDN and FVKESK.

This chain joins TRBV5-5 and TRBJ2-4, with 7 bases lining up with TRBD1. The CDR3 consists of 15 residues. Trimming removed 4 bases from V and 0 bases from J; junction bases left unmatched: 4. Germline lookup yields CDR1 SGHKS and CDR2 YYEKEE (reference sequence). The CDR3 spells CASSSDRVAKNIQYF. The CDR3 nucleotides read TGTGCCAGCAGCAGCGACAGGGTAGCCAAAAACATTCAGTACTTC. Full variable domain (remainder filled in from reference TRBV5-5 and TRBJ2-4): DAGVTQSPTHLIKTRGQQVTLRCSPISGHKSVSWYQQVLGQGPQFIFQYYEKEERGRGNFPDRFSARQFPNYSSELNVNALLLGDSALYLCASSSDRVAKNIQYFGAGTRLSVL.

The chain's CDR3 is CASSQGQGPSYEQYF. The CDR3 bases are TGCGCCAGCAGCCAGGGACAGGGTCCCTCCTACGAGCAGTACTTC. V usage is TRBV4-3 and J usage is TRBJ2-7; 9 nucleotides agree with TRBD1. The CDR3 length is 15 residues. The V segment lost 3 bases and the J segment 0 bases; nucleotides outside the gene matches: 3. Germline CDR1 LGHNA, CDR2 YSLEER.

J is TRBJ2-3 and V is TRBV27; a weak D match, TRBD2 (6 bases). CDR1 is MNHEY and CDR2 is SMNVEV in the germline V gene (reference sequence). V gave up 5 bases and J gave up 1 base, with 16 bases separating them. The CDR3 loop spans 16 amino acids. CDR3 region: CASSRGERAGTDTQYF. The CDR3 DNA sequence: TGTGCCAGCAGTCGCGGTGAGCGGGCCGGCACAGATACGCAGTATTTT.

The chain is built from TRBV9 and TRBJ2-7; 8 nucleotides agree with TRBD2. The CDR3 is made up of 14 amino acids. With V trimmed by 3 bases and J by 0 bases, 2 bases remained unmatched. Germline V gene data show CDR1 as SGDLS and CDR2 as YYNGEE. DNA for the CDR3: TGTGCCAGCAGCGGACTAGCGAACTCCTACGAGCAGTACTTC. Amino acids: CASSGLANSYEQYF.

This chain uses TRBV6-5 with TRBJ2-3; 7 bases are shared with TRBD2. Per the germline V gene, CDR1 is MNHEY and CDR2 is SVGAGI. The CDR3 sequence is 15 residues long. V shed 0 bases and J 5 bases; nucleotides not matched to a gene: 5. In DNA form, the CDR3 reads TGTGCCAGCAGTTACTCGAGCGGGATCCTAGATACGCAGTATTTT. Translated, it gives CASSYSSGILDTQYF.

The DNA of the CDR3 is TGTGCCAGTTGGGACACCGGTGGGGAGCTGTTTTTT. Translating gives CASWDTGGELFF. The rearrangement uses TRBV6-5 and TRBJ2-2; D may be TRBD1 (6 bases). The CDR3 extends over 12 amino acids. Germline V gives CDR1 MNHEY, CDR2 SVGAGI. Trimming pared 9 bases from V and 8 bases from J, leaving 13 bases between.

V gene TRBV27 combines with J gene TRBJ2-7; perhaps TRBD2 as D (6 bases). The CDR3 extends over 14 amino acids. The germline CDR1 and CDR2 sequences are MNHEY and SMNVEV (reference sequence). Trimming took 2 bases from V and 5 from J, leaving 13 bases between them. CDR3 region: CASSLGGRLHEQYF. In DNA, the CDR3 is TGTGCCAGCAGTTTAGGAGGGAGACTCCACGAGCAGTACTTC.

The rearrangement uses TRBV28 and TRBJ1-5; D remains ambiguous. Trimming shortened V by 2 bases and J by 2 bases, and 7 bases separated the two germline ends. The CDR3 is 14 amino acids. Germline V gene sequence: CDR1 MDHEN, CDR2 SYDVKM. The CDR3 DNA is TGTGCCAGCAGTTTAGTCCGGGGCAATCAGCCCCAGCATTTT. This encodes CASSLVRGNQPQHF.

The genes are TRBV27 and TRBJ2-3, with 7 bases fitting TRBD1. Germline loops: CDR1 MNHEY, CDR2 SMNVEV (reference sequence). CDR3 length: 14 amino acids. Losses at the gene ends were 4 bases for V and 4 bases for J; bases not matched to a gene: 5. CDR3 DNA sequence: TGTGCCAGCAGTTATGACAGGGACCCAGATACGCAGTATTTT. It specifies CASSYDRDPDTQYF.

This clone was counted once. CDR3: CASRKPPGHEQYF. DNA of the CDR3: TGTGCCAGCAGGAAACCTCCAGGGCACGAGCAGTACTTC. This rearrangement joins TRBV27 to TRBJ2-7; maybe TRBD1 (5 bases). Trimming took off 6 bases at V and 5 bases at J, with 14 bases between the two ends. This CDR3 region has 13 residues. CDR1 is MNHEY, CDR2 SMNVEV, per germline (reference sequence).

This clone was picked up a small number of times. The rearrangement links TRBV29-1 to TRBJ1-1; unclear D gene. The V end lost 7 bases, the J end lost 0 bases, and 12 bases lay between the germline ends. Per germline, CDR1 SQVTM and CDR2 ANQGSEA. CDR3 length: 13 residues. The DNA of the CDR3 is TGCAGCGCAAGAAGAGGGTTGAACACTGAAGCTTTCTTT. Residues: CSARRGLNTEAFF.

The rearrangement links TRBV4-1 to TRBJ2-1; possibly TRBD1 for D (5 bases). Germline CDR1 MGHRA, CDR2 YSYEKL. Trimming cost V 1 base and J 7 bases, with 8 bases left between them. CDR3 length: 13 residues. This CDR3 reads CASSQVAGNEQFF. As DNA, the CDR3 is TGCGCCAGCAGCCAAGTAGCAGGGAATGAGCAGTTCTTC.

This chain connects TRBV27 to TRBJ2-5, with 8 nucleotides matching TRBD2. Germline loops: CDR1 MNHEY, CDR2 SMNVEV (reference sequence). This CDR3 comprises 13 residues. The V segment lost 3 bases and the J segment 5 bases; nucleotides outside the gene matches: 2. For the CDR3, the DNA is TGTGCCAGCAGTTTTGGCGGGGGGGAGACCCAGTACTTC. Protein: CASSFGGGETQYF.